A selection of T cell receptor beta chains follows, all from one sample in a study of shared clonotypes between healthy human individuals. Measured with immunoSEQ multiplex PCR; TCRdb has only the in-frame clones, and not every one. The sample consists of some 2,500,000 clones, roughly 93% of them appearing once. Sequencing was done on a sample of naive CD4+ T cells from PBMCs. Receptors originate from a man younger than 30 in good health. Some clones in this sample may be carry-over from other donors' samples. The CDR3 runs from the conserved cysteine through the conserved F or W. The D gene is left open where the match is weak. Clone size, where shown, is once, few, many, or a class for clones that have expanded.

D gene	V gene	J gene	clone size	CDR3 protein	CDR3 DNA
TRBD1	TRBV5-1	TRBJ1-2	.	CASSDQGGAYGYTF	TGCGCCAGCAGCGACCAGGGGGGGGCCTATGGCTACACCTTC
TRBD2	TRBV6-1	TRBJ2-2	.	CASRFTAGGAGELFF	TGTGCCAGCCGGTTCACAGCGGGAGGGGCCGGGGAGCTGTTTTTT
TRBD2	TRBV9	TRBJ2-1	.	CASSVATLASGRYNEQFF	TGTGCCAGCAGCGTAGCTACTTTGGCTAGCGGGAGGTACAATGAGCAGTTCTTC
.	TRBV5-4	TRBJ2-6	.	CASSLVSSGANVLTF	TGTGCCAGCAGCTTGGTCTCATCTGGGGCCAACGTCCTGACTTTC
.	TRBV11-2	TRBJ2-3	.	CASSLDQEDTQYF	TGTGCCAGCAGCTTAGATCAGGAAGATACGCAGTATTTT
TRBD1	TRBV18	TRBJ2-2	.	CASSPGTGNTGELFF	TGTGCCAGCTCACCAGGGACAGGGAACACCGGGGAGCTGTTTTTT
.	TRBV7-9	TRBJ2-7	.	CASSDRREGPSSYEQYF	TGTGCCAGCAGCGACCGTCGAGAGGGCCCCAGCTCCTACGAGCAGTACTTC
.	TRBV9	TRBJ2-1	.	CASSVQGYNEQFF	TGTGCCAGCAGCGTTCAGGGCTACAATGAGCAGTTCTTC
TRBD2	TRBV5-1	TRBJ2-5	.	CASSLTLAGETQYF	TGCGCCAGCAGCCTCACACTAGCGGGAGAGACCCAGTACTTC
.	TRBV9	TRBJ1-1	.	CASSGTALNTEAFF	TGTGCCAGCAGCGGGACGGCCTTGAACACTGAAGCTTTCTTT
.	TRBV10-3	TRBJ1-1	.	CAISGRIGATEAFF	TGTGCCATCAGTGGGAGAATCGGAGCCACTGAAGCTTTCTTT
.	TRBV7-3	TRBJ2-2	.	CASSLSYGTQPTGELFF	TGTGCCAGCAGCTTATCGTACGGGACGCAACCCACCGGGGAGCTGTTTTTT
.	TRBV28	TRBJ2-7	.	CASSLVPYEQYF	TGTGCCAGCAGTTTAGTACCCTACGAGCAGTACTTC
TRBD1	TRBV4-1	TRBJ2-7	.	CASSQNTGVWEQYF	TGCGCCAGCAGCCAAAATACAGGGGTCTGGGAGCAGTACTTC
TRBD1	TRBV7-9	TRBJ1-5	.	CASSRRTGLNSSQPQHF	TGTGCCAGCAGCCGTCGGACAGGCCTTAATAGCAGTCAGCCCCAGCATTTT
.	TRBV21-1	TRBJ2-5	.	CASSTMIGEETQYF	TGTGCCAGCAGCACCATGATAGGGGAAGAGACCCAGTACTTC
TRBD2	TRBV5-4	TRBJ2-3	.	CASRLAGMSDTQYF	TGTGCCAGCAGGCTAGCGGGAATGTCAGATACGCAGTATTTT
TRBD2	TRBV28	TRBJ2-1	.	CASSSPGTRDYNEQFF	TGTGCCAGCAGTTCCCCCGGGACTAGGGATTACAATGAGCAGTTCTTC
TRBD2	TRBV6-1	TRBJ2-7	.	CASSDRGPSGIDEQYF	TGTGCCAGCAGTGACCGGGGGCCTAGCGGGATCGACGAGCAGTACTTC
TRBD1	TRBV28	TRBJ2-6	.	CASSFSWTGTSGANVLTF	TGTGCCAGCAGTTTTAGTTGGACAGGGACTTCTGGGGCCAACGTCCTGACTTTC
TRBD2	TRBV5-1	TRBJ2-5	.	CASSLTSGRAETQYF	TGCGCCAGCAGCTTGACTAGCGGGAGGGCTGAGACCCAGTACTTC
.	TRBV5-4	TRBJ1-1	.	CASSPAGPNTEAFF	TGTGCCAGCAGCCCAGCGGGACCGAACACTGAAGCTTTCTTT
TRBD2	TRBV5-1	TRBJ2-7	.	CASSLVPGGLLEQYF	TGCGCCAGCAGCTTGGTCCCGGGGGGTTTACTTGAGCAGTACTTC
.	TRBV18	TRBJ1-1	.	CASSPQGGMNTEAFF	TGTGCCAGCTCACCACAAGGGGGGATGAACACTGAAGCTTTCTTT
TRBD2	TRBV13	TRBJ2-2	.	CASSLGTLAGVNTGELFF	TGTGCCAGCAGCTTAGGTACTCTAGCGGGAGTAAACACCGGGGAGCTGTTTTTT
.	TRBV30	TRBJ1-3	.	CAWSMSNSGNTIYF	TGTGCCTGGAGTATGTCAAACTCTGGAAACACCATATATTTT
.	TRBV2	TRBJ2-1	.	CASKEGSDEQFF	TGTGCCAGCAAGGAGGGGTCTGATGAGCAGTTCTTC
.	TRBV19	TRBJ2-1	.	CASSLVLHYSSYNEQFF	TGTGCCAGTAGCCTTGTCCTCCACTATAGCTCCTACAATGAGCAGTTCTTC
.	TRBV5-6	TRBJ2-2	.	CASSETGQRTGELFF	TGTGCCAGCAGCGAGACGGGACAACGCACCGGGGAGCTGTTTTTT
TRBD1	TRBV27	TRBJ2-7	.	CASRAEDREYEQYF	TGTGCCAGCAGGGCAGAGGACAGGGAGTACGAGCAGTACTTC
.	TRBV7-9	TRBJ2-1	.	CASSAIRDWAPNEQFF	TGTGCCAGCAGCGCTATACGGGACTGGGCTCCTAATGAGCAGTTCTTC
TRBD1	TRBV5-1	TRBJ2-1	.	CASSSRQGADEQFF	TGCGCCAGCAGCTCCCGACAGGGGGCCGATGAGCAGTTCTTC
TRBD1	TRBV7-9	TRBJ1-4	.	CASSRGDRDNEKLFF	TGTGCCAGCAGCAGGGGGGACAGGGATAATGAAAAACTGTTTTTT
.	TRBV9	TRBJ2-5	.	CASSVDSGETQYF	TGTGCCAGCAGCGTAGATTCGGGGGAGACCCAGTACTTC
.	TRBV9	TRBJ1-1	few	CASSLMGGNTEAFF	TGTGCCAGCAGCCTCATGGGGGGGAACACTGAAGCTTTCTTT
TRBD2	TRBV4-1	TRBJ2-7	.	CASSQGAISGSNSYEQYF	TGCGCCAGCAGCCAAGGGGCGATTAGCGGGAGTAACTCCTACGAGCAGTACTTC
.	TRBV5-1	TRBJ1-3	.	CASSPGPFNSGNTIYF	TGCGCCAGCAGCCCTGGACCCTTTAACTCTGGAAACACCATATATTTT
.	TRBV5-1	TRBJ1-1	.	CASSSRGWGTEAFF	TGCGCCAGCAGCTCTAGGGGGTGGGGCACTGAAGCTTTCTTT
TRBD2	TRBV5-1	TRBJ2-2	.	CASSPALAGVPGELFF	TGCGCCAGCAGCCCCGCACTAGCGGGAGTCCCCGGGGAGCTGTTTTTT